This TCR beta chain was recovered during a study of CXCR3-negative and CXCR3-positive naive CD8 T cells. Study overall: Libraries each contributed about 1.5 +/- 0.3 million TRB reads, for approximately 130 million in total. Points from the study as a whole: CXCR3 expression dropped partially after cryopreservation, and most assays relied on fresh PBMCs. Relative to memory CD8+ cells, whose diversity was much lower, both naive subsets had comparably high diversity. Naive cells that were CXCR3-positive had more hydrophobic TRB CDR3s (compared with CXCR3-negative naive cells).

With respect to this clonotype: The antigen remains unidentified.

Germline CDR1 SGHVS, CDR2 FQNEAQ. This CDR3 is built from 15 residues. Cells that were CD45RO-CCR7+CD27+CD95- constituted naive CD8+ T cells. cDNA libraries for TRB were generated by 5' RACE incorporating UMI labels. Using the 5' RACE reads, TCRdb records one entry per CDR3 protein without DNA. The listing records tens of thousands of distinct CDR3 sequences. The sequenced material came from naive CXCR3+ CD8+ T cells from blood. Subset reported: CD45RO-CCR7+CD27+CD95- naive CD8+ T cells expressing CXCR3 (TNR3+). This receptor was identified in a human donor in good health. Some clones in this sample may be carry-over from other donors' samples. This chain uses TRBV7-8 with TRBJ2-7; TCRdb's D gene call, TRBD1, goes unchecked for lack of DNA. The CDR3 here is CASSPGGQGVYEQYF.